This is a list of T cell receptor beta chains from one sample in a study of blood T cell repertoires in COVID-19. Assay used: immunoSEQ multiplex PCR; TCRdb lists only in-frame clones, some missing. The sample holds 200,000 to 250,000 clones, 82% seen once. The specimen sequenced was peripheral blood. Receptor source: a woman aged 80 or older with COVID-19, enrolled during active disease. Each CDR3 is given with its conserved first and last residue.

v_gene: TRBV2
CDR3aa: CASSENRGTGELFF

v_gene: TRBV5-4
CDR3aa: CASSSTGAYGYTF

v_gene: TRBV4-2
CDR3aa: CASSLGSSGNYEQYF

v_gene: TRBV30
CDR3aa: CAWTDSTPRGYTF

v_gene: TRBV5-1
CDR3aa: CASSLDGQYTEAFF

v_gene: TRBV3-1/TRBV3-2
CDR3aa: CASSQALGQGQTNYGYTF

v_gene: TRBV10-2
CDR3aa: CASSRQGASNSPLHF

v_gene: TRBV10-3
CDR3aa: CAISEQGGNQPQHF

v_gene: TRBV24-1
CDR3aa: CATSDPTGDHGYTF

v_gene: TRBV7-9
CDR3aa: CASSPQGNSPLHF

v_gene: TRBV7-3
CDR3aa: CASSLSVYETSLYTGELFF

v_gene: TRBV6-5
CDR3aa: CASGRASGQFF

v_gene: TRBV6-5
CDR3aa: CASNRPGHEAFF

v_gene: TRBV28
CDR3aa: CASNIGRGYNSPLHF